What follows are 30 T cell receptor beta chains derived from one specimen sequenced in a study of control samples from healthy donors and cancer patients. The table came from immunoSEQ multiplex PCR; TCRdb's copy has only in-frame clones and leaves some out. Of over 60,000 clones detected, about 82% appear once; the ten largest clones hold roughly 5%. The sample taken for sequencing was blood. The receptors come from a man aged 35 to 55 in good health.

This chain links TRBV11-3 with TRBJ2-5; TRBD2 aligns across 9 bases. Germline V gives CDR1 SGHNT, CDR2 YENEEA. CDR3 length: 15 residues. With 3 bases clipped from V and 5 bases from J, the junction kept 7 bases outside the gene matches. The CDR3 DNA is TGTGCCAGCAGCTTCGGCGGGACTAGCCGGGAGACCCAGTACTTC. This codes for CASSFGGTSRETQYF.

This sequence joins TRBV5-1 and TRBJ2-3, with D maybe TRBD2 (7 bases). CDR3 length: 16 residues. Germline lookup yields CDR1 SGHRS and CDR2 YFSETQ. V was shortened by 5 bases and J by 4 bases, with 20 bases between the two germline ends. CDR3 DNA sequence: TGCGCCAGCAGGGGTGTAGCCGCGGGGGCCTCAGATACGCAGTATTTT. It is translated as CASRGVAAGASDTQYF.

Only a few counts were recorded for this clone. The chain recombines TRBV12-3 or TRBV12-4 with TRBJ2-5; 9 bases align to TRBD1. This CDR3 region has 13 residues. V lost 5 bases to trimming and J lost 4 bases; unmatched junction nucleotides: 2. The CDR3 loop reads CASSPQGAETQYF. CDR3 in DNA: TGTGCCAGCAGTCCACAGGGGGCAGAGACCCAGTACTTC.

The V gene is TRBV6-4, the J gene TRBJ1-2, with TRBD1 matching over 8 bases. Unmatched junction bases numbered 12, after V lost 7 bases and J lost 5 bases. The germline V gene encodes CDR1 MRHNA and CDR2 SNTAGT. The CDR3 loop spans 15 amino acids. CDR3 in amino acids: CASKGRQGKGYGYTF. DNA for the CDR3: TGTGCCAGCAAGGGAAGACAGGGGAAGGGATATGGCTACACCTTC.

This chain uses TRBV4-3 with TRBJ1-5, with unresolved D. Germline assignment: CDR1 LGHNA and CDR2 YSLEER. This CDR3 comprises 13 residues. V was shortened by 0 bases and J by 7 bases, with 7 bases between the two germline ends. CDR3 in DNA: TGCGCCAGCAGCCAAGATCAGTCCCAGCCCCAGCATTTT. It translates to CASSQDQSQPQHF.

J is TRBJ2-7 and V is TRBV6-6, with 7 bases aligning to TRBD2. There are 16 residues in the CDR3. The V gene's germline CDR1 is MNHNY and CDR2 SVGAGI (reference sequence). With 0 bases clipped from V and 1 base from J, the junction kept 6 bases outside the gene matches. The CDR3, as DNA: TGTGCCAGCAGTTACTCGAAGGGCGGGGGATCCTACGAGCAGTACTTC. This sequence encodes CASSYSKGGGSYEQYF.

CDR3 coding DNA: TGCGCCAGCCAGAGGACTAGCGGGAGCTCCTACAATGAGCAGTTCTTC. The encoded protein is CASQRTSGSSYNEQFF. The rearrangement joins TRBV5-1 to TRBJ2-1; 13 nucleotides agree with TRBD2. Germline CDR1 is SGHRS and CDR2 is YFSETQ. The CDR3 contains 16 residues. J was trimmed by 0 bases and V by 7 bases; bases with no gene match: 4.

This chain joins TRBV30 and TRBJ1-3, with unresolved D. The CDR3 has 14 amino acids. V was trimmed by 1 base and J by 3 bases, leaving 10 bases between them. The germline V gene encodes CDR1 GTSNPN and CDR2 SVGIG (reference sequence). The CDR3 DNA reads as TGTGCCTGGAGTGGACTGGGCCTTGGAAACACCATATATTTT. It codes for CAWSGLGLGNTIYF.

This clone appeared once. The V call is TRBV6-5, the J call TRBJ1-4; 7 positions match TRBD1. The CDR3 sequence is 15 residues long. J gave up 6 bases and V 0 bases, and 4 bases lay outside the gene matches. Germline loops: CDR1 MNHEY, CDR2 SVGAGI. CDR3 in DNA: TGTGCCAGCAGTTACTCTAAGGGGGCGGATGAAAAACTGTTTTTT. This codes for CASSYSKGADEKLFF.

This chain links TRBV5-1 with TRBJ2-5, with 9 bases lining up with TRBD2. Germline V lookup: CDR1 SGHRS, CDR2 YFSETQ. V was pared by 3 bases and J by 4 bases, with 7 bases of the junction left unmatched. CDR3 length: 15 amino acids. In DNA form, the CDR3 reads TGCGCCAGCAGCTCGGGACTAGCAGCCCGAGAGACCCAGTACTTC. This translates into CASSSGLAARETQYF.

This chain uses TRBV6-2 or TRBV6-3 with TRBJ2-3; 12 bases align to TRBD2. In germline, CDR1 is MNHEY, CDR2 SVGEGT. The CDR3 runs 18 residues. V was clipped by 0 bases and J by 2 bases; unmatched bases: 6. In DNA, the CDR3 is TGTGCCAGCAGTTACTCGATTCTAGCGGGAGGGCTCACAGATACGCAGTATTTT. Translated: CASSYSILAGGLTDTQYF.

The rearrangement joins TRBV7-3 to TRBJ2-3; TRBD2 matches at 9 bases. Unmatched junction bases numbered 4, after V lost 5 bases and J lost 1 base. The CDR3 totals 15 residues. In germline, CDR1 is SGHTA, CDR2 FQGTGA. The CDR3 region is CASSVSGSGTDTQYF. The CDR3 nucleotides are TGTGCCAGCAGCGTTAGCGGGAGCGGCACAGATACGCAGTATTTT.

The chain combines TRBV7-2 with TRBJ2-5, with D maybe TRBD2 (6 bases). Germline lookup yields CDR1 SGHTA and CDR2 FQGNSA. The V and J ends lost 5 bases and 4 bases respectively, with 17 bases between them. The CDR3 is 15 residues long. The CDR3 DNA sequence: TGTGCCAGCAGCGCTAACCCGACAGCGGGAGAGACCCAGTACTTC. Its translation: CASSANPTAGETQYF.

This rearrangement joins TRBV20-1 to TRBJ2-1; 15 positions agree with TRBD2. J gave up 4 bases and V 3 bases, and 7 bases lay outside the gene matches. CDR1 DFQATT and CDR2 SNEGSKA come from the germline V gene (reference sequence). The CDR3 runs to 17 residues. The CDR3 DNA is TGCAGTGCTAGTGGGACTAGCGGGGGGCCAGGGTACAATGAGCAGTTCTTC. The encoded protein is CSASGTSGGPGYNEQFF.

V gene TRBV4-1 combines with J gene TRBJ1-2; tentatively, D is TRBD1 (5 bases). The V gene lost 4 bases and the J gene lost 2 bases, with 17 bases spanning the gap. Germline CDR1 MGHRA, CDR2 YSYEKL. CDR3 length: 16 residues. The CDR3 coding sequence is TGCGCCAGCAGCCCCCTTCAGATCGGGACGAACTATGGCTACACCTTC. As protein: CASSPLQIGTNYGYTF.

This chain connects TRBV19 to TRBJ2-2; 10 bases agree with TRBD1. From germline, CDR1 is LNHDA and CDR2 SQIVND (reference sequence). The CDR3 is made up of 14 amino acids. The trim removed 7 bases at V and 8 bases at J, leaving 7 bases unmatched. Written as DNA, the CDR3 is TGTGCCAGTATCGACAGGGGGCGGAATGGGGAGCTGTTTTTT. Translated: CASIDRGRNGELFF.

This clone was seen just once. The chain combines TRBV10-3 with TRBJ1-5; perhaps TRBD1 as D (6 bases). V was pared by 4 bases and J by 4 bases, with 11 bases between. Germline V CDR1 and CDR2: ENHRY, SYGVKD. The CDR3 has 14 amino acids. CDR3 bases: TGTGCCATCAGTGGATCACAGGGAAATCAGCCCCAGCATTTT. Its translation: CAISGSQGNQPQHF.

The chain links TRBV6-1 to TRBJ2-7; D is perhaps TRBD1 or TRBD2 (5 bases each). The length of the CDR3 is 15 residues. The germline gives CDR1 MNHNS, CDR2 SASEGT. V lost 1 base and J 3 bases, leaving 13 bases between the germline ends. The CDR3 region has the DNA TGTGCCAGCAGTGAAGGGGCGGCAGGGAGCTACGAGCAGTACTTC. This gives the protein CASSEGAAGSYEQYF.

The rearrangement joins TRBV6-5 to TRBJ1-5, with a possible D match to TRBD1 (6 bases). The germline V and J ends were trimmed by 5 bases and 0 bases, with 11 bases remaining between them. Germline loops: CDR1 MNHEY, CDR2 SVGAGI. This CDR3 has 15 residues. The CDR3 nucleotides read TGTGCCAGCAGTACCGGGACAACTAGCAATCAGCCCCAGCATTTT. It is translated as CASSTGTTSNQPQHF.

The chain couples TRBV7-9 to TRBJ1-2; perhaps TRBD1 as D (6 bases). Germline loops: CDR1 SEHNR, CDR2 FQNEAQ (reference sequence). This CDR3 is built from 15 residues. V gave up 5 bases and J gave up 3 bases, with 16 bases separating them. The CDR3 nucleotides are TGTGCCAGCAGCGCTCGGGACATCCTTTACTATGGCTACACCTTC. Its protein product is CASSARDILYYGYTF.

This clone was counted between two and nine times. The same CDR3 can be traced to other DNA sequences in this sample. Here the CDR3 reads CASSLGGRQTQYF. CDR3 DNA: TGTGCCAGCAGCCTAGGGGGGCGGCAGACCCAGTACTTC. The chain combines TRBV27 with TRBJ2-5; the D call may be TRBD1 or TRBD2 (6 bases each). The length of the CDR3 is 13 residues. The ends were cut back, 6 bases at V and 6 bases at J, with 14 bases in the middle. Germline values: CDR1 MNHEY, CDR2 SMNVEV (reference sequence).

The V call is TRBV4-1, the J call TRBJ2-5; 8 nucleotides match TRBD2. V shed 4 bases and J 5 bases; nucleotides not matched to a gene: 12. The germline V gene has CDR1 MGHRA and CDR2 YSYEKL. The length of the CDR3 is 16 residues. This chain's CDR3 is CASSPPTRGGGETQYF. CDR3 sequence (DNA): TGCGCCAGCAGCCCCCCAACCAGGGGCGGGGGGGAGACCCAGTACTTC.

The rearrangement joins TRBV24-1 to TRBJ1-1; D remains unclear. V lost 9 bases, J lost 0 bases, and 19 bases lay in between. This CDR3 has 16 amino acids. Germline V gene lookup returns CDR1 KGHDR and CDR2 SFDVKD. The CDR3 spells CATSPPGPGMNTEAFF. As DNA, the CDR3 is TGTGCCACCTCCCCCCCCGGGCCGGGGATGAACACTGAAGCTTTCTTT.

This clone has only a few counts. The DNA of the CDR3 is TGTGCCAGCAGTTTCCGACCGGGACCCAATCAGCCCCAGCATTTT. Translation: CASSFRPGPNQPQHF. The V and J genes are TRBV28 and TRBJ1-5; possibly TRBD1 for D (5 bases). This CDR3 spans 15 amino acids. The V end lost 3 bases, the J end lost 3 bases, and 12 bases lay between the germline ends. From germline, CDR1 is MDHEN and CDR2 SYDVKM.

The chain recombines TRBV9 with TRBJ1-2; 7 nucleotides match TRBD1. With 3 bases clipped from V and 7 bases from J, the junction kept 6 bases outside the gene matches. The CDR3 sequence is 13 residues long. Germline loops: CDR1 SGDLS, CDR2 YYNGEE. CDR3 sequence: CASSAFDRVGYTF. The CDR3 bases are TGTGCCAGCAGCGCGTTCGACAGGGTTGGCTACACCTTC.

The rearrangement links TRBV6-2 or TRBV6-3 to TRBJ1-6, with TRBD1 matching 12 bases. This CDR3 contains 14 residues. V shed 4 bases and J 10 bases; nucleotides not matched to a gene: 2. Per germline, CDR1 MNHEY and CDR2 SVGEGT. In nucleotides, the CDR3 is TGTGCCAGCAGTTGGGACAGGGGGCGATCACCCCTCCACTTT. As protein: CASSWDRGRSPLHF.

V gene TRBV11-2 combines with J gene TRBJ2-7, with a tentative D call TRBD2 (5 bases). The CDR3 contains 14 residues. Trimming pared 6 bases from V and 3 bases from J, leaving 15 bases between. From germline, CDR1 is SGHAT and CDR2 FQNNGV. The CDR3 here is CASSPLSGHYEQYF. CDR3 bases: TGTGCCAGCAGTCCCTTAAGCGGCCACTACGAGCAGTACTTC.

The V call is TRBV7-2, the J call TRBJ2-7; 8 nucleotides line up with TRBD2. Germline V gene lookup returns CDR1 SGHTA and CDR2 FQGNSA. This CDR3 has 15 amino acids. The ends lost 0 bases at V and 2 bases at J; junction bases unmatched: 3. DNA of the CDR3: TGTGCCAGCAGCTTAGCTAGCGGGGTCACCTACGAGCAGTACTTC. Protein product: CASSLASGVTYEQYF. The full variable domain, completed using reference TRBV7-2 and TRBJ2-7, is GAGVSQSPSNKVTEKGKDVELRCDPISGHTALYWYRQSLGQGLEFLIYFQGNSAPDKSGLPSDRFSAERTGGSVSTLTIQRTQQEDSAVYLCASSLASGVTYEQYFGPGTRLTVT.

This clone turned up a few times. V and J are TRBV30 and TRBJ1-1; D gene ambiguous. The CDR3 sequence is 14 residues long. V was pared by 0 bases and J by 1 base, with 9 bases between. Looked up from germline, CDR1 is GTSNPN and CDR2 is SVGIG (reference sequence). In DNA form, the CDR3 reads TGTGCCTGGAGTGTACTGGGCGGGAACACTGAAGCTTTCTTT. It is translated as CAWSVLGGNTEAFF.

In its sample, this clone was seen once. The rearrangement uses TRBV11-3 and TRBJ1-2; no clear D gene. The germline V gene has CDR1 SGHNT and CDR2 YENEEA. The CDR3 consists of 15 residues. V lost 1 base to trimming and J lost 3 bases, with 12 bases between them. The CDR3 bases are TGTGCCAGCAGCTTAGTACGAGGCGGCGACTATGGCTACACCTTC. It codes for CASSLVRGGDYGYTF.